One T cell receptor (beta chain) is described in this entry. No antigen is known for it. It has no much larger one-base neighbor in the sample; base qualities were not kept. From a lookup of the germline V gene, CDR1 and CDR2 are SNHLY and FYNNEI. From cysteine to phenylalanine, the CDR3 is 15 amino acids long. This entry keeps only the CDR3 DNA: 45 bases, framed from base 1. Relative to germline, V is missing 7 bases and J is missing 1 base, with 6 bases of the junction outside any gene match. One collaborating source in Seattle enrolled patients during active infection and followed them longitudinally through the course of disease. Each collaborating institution followed its own protocols to collect whole blood in K2EDTA tubes. For TCRbeta analysis, collaborators shipped samples as frozen whole blood, isolated PBMCs, or DNA extracted from either of those sample types. This specimen comes from a study of blood T cell repertoires in COVID-19 (dated by TCRdb to about 2020). About the full investigation: The collaborator samples originated in the United States, Italy and Spain and spanned the acute and convalescent phases of COVID-19. The material from the prospective study consisted of cDNA or gDNA derived from T cells, B-cell-depleted T cells, or PBMCs. The dataset comprised deeply sampled blood TCRbeta repertoires from subjects exposed to, actively infected with, or recovered from COVID-19. The repertoires were released in a freely available public database meant as a resource for research on the immune response to SARS-CoV-2. Samples came from the ongoing ImmuneRACE study (first 160 participants) plus 1,254 subjects from 6 global collaborators. A de-identified subject ID, COVID-19 status, age in years and sex were almost always included in the sample metadata. Where HLA class I and class II types were available, the types were taken from metadata supplied by the sample provider, not from assay-based typing. What the study reported, not specific to this receptor: Clinical and demographic metadata were provided uncurated, with the amount varying by source and participant.

TCRbeta CDR3 regions were amplified from genomic DNA using the immunoSEQ Assay, a bias-controlled multiplex PCR. Per the authors' processing: The number of nucleated cells in each sample was estimated from the amplification of reference gene primers within the assay. To quantify the absolute abundance of each unique TCRbeta CDR3 rearrangement, sequence reads were collapsed and filtered. For each sample, productive Simpson clonality was calculated as the square root of Simpson's diversity index across productive rearrangements. In its TCRdb copy, this immuneACCESS table keeps in-frame sequences only and misses some clones. Where compared with another copy, unresolved V genes explain less than half of these, and the others have no known cause. The DNA was the basis for D and trimming; V, J and clone size are from that table. Across this sample there are 70,000 to 100,000 clones, with roughly 90% seen only once. Less than 3.5% of the sample belongs to the ten largest clones.

The material sequenced was peripheral blood. The sequence joins TRBV2 to TRBJ2-3; 9 junctional bases match TRBD1. The sequence came from a man aged 50-59 years with COVID-19, enrolled during active disease. CDR3 region: CASTLQGARTDTQYF. The base sequence is TGTGCCAGCACTCTACAGGGGGCTCGCACAGATACGCAGTATTTT.